A single sample is the source of the 29 T cell receptor beta chains below, sequenced in a study of Ad26.COV2.S vaccination and SARS-CoV-2 variants. Sample treatment: around 19 received Ad26.COV2.S at low or high dose, single or two shots; about 5 received placebo; per-sample allocation not given. Vaccine and placebo recipients were sampled on day 63 after the first injection. Assay: immunoSEQ multiplex PCR; the TCRdb copy retains only in-frame clones and omits some. The table shows over 450,000 clones, with about 89% occurring only once. The sample here was peripheral blood, taken in a trial of Ad26.COV2.S vaccine versus placebo. These receptors were obtained from a person between 18 and 65 years old who received the Ad26.COV2.S COVID-19 vaccine or a placebo.

This clone was picked up one time. The V gene is TRBV7-9, the J gene TRBJ2-3, with 11 bases lining up with TRBD2. The CDR3 runs to 19 residues. The V segment lost 5 bases and the J segment 0 bases; nucleotides outside the gene matches: 13. Per germline, CDR1 SEHNR and CDR2 FQNEAQ (reference sequence). CDR3 loop: CASSQTVSRTSGSTDTQYF. The DNA of the CDR3 is TGTGCCAGCAGCCAAACAGTCAGTCGGACTAGCGGGAGCACAGATACGCAGTATTTT.

The chain has TRBV25-1 and TRBJ1-4; D gene ambiguous. Trimming shortened V by 1 base and J by 7 bases, and 10 bases separated the two germline ends. This CDR3 spans 14 amino acids. Germline CDR1 and CDR2: MGHDK and SYGVNS. Written as DNA, the CDR3 is TGTGCCAGCAGTGAATCATTGAACCGTGAAAAACTGTTTTTT. Translating gives CASSESLNREKLFF.

This clone showed up just once. CDR3 DNA sequence: TGTGCCACCAGCAGTAGACTAGCGGGAAGGTACGAGCAGTACTTC. Translated, it gives CATSSRLAGRYEQYF. This sequence joins TRBV15 and TRBJ2-7; TRBD2 agrees at 11 bases. This CDR3 is built from 15 residues. The germline CDR1 and CDR2 sequences are LNHNV and YYDKDF (reference sequence). J lost 4 bases, V lost 3 bases, and 5 bases had no gene match. The whole variable domain, filled in from reference TRBV15 and TRBJ2-7, reads DAMVIQNPRYQVTQFGKPVTLSCSQTLNHNVMYWYQQKSSQAPKLLFHYYDKDFNNEADTPDNFQSRRPNTSFCFLDIRSPGLGDTAMYLCATSSRLAGRYEQYFGPGTRLTVT.

This chain joins TRBV28 and TRBJ1-2; 7 positions match TRBD1. With V trimmed by 2 bases and J by 7 bases, 10 bases remained unmatched. Germline CDR1 MDHEN, CDR2 SYDVKM. This CDR3 spans 15 amino acids. The CDR3 loop is CASSLKQGVVSGYTF. DNA for the CDR3: TGTGCCAGCAGTTTAAAGCAGGGGGTCGTTAGTGGCTACACCTTC.

The sample holds a few counts of this clone. J is TRBJ2-7 and V is TRBV10-1; D is uncertain. In germline, CDR1 is WNHNN, CDR2 SYGVQD (reference sequence). The V end was cut by 0 bases, the J end by 3 bases, with 9 bases between. The CDR3 loop spans 14 amino acids. As DNA, the CDR3 is TGCGCCAGCAGTGAGTCCGGCGGATTCTACGAGCAGTACTTC. This sequence encodes CASSESGGFYEQYF.

The genes are TRBV6-5 and TRBJ1-2, with 7 positions matching TRBD1. Germline CDR1 is MNHEY and CDR2 is SVGAGI. CDR3 length: 15 amino acids. The V segment lost 6 bases and the J segment 2 bases; nucleotides outside the gene matches: 9. The CDR3 here is CASRGGQTVNYGYTF. The CDR3 DNA follows: TGTGCCAGCAGGGGGGGACAGACCGTGAACTATGGCTACACCTTC.

V usage is TRBV3-1 (or the pseudogene TRBV3-2) and J usage is TRBJ1-2, with D maybe TRBD1 (5 bases). Germline V gene lookup returns CDR1 LGHDT and CDR2 YNNKEL (reference sequence). This CDR3 is 12 amino acids long. With 3 bases removed from V and 8 bases from J, the gap between germline ends came to 10 bases. The CDR3 DNA reads TGTGCCAGCAGCCAGGGGACTCGGGGCTACACCTTC. The encoded protein is CASSQGTRGYTF.

This clone was recorded once. V gene TRBV6-5 combines with J gene TRBJ1-2; 9 bases are a match to TRBD1. Germline CDR1 and CDR2: MNHEY and SVGAGI. V lost 2 bases and J lost 4; bases outside the gene matches: 5. This CDR3 is 15 amino acids long. This chain's CDR3 is CASSYMGQGLYGYTF. The CDR3, as DNA: TGTGCCAGCAGTTACATGGGACAGGGACTCTATGGCTACACCTTC.

The chain has TRBV7-9 and TRBJ2-1, with no clear D. This CDR3 is built from 12 residues. V was pared by 5 bases and J by 13 bases, with 15 bases between. Germline lookup yields CDR1 SEHNR and CDR2 FQNEAQ (reference sequence). CDR3 sequence reads: CASSEPPQFQFF. CDR3 DNA: TGTGCCAGCAGCGAACCACCACAGTTTCAGTTCTTC.

The V call is TRBV12-3 or TRBV12-4, the J call TRBJ1-3, with D unresolved. The CDR3 runs to 12 residues. Trimming took off 3 bases at V and 10 bases at J, with 10 bases between the two ends. The CDR3 DNA sequence: TGTGCCAGCAGTTTCCCGGGCGGGACCATATATTTT. This sequence encodes CASSFPGGTIYF.

The CDR3 loop reads CASSPSGAAGNEQFF. DNA for the CDR3: TGTGCCAGCAGCCCTAGTGGGGCCGCGGGCAATGAGCAGTTCTTC. This chain connects TRBV11-3 to TRBJ2-1; D may be TRBD1 or TRBD2 (5 bases each). Per the germline V gene, CDR1 is SGHNT and CDR2 is YENEEA. Trimming removed 5 bases from V and 6 bases from J, with 17 bases in between. This CDR3 is 15 amino acids long.

The V call is TRBV18, the J call TRBJ2-6; no clear D gene. This CDR3 region has 15 residues. Germline V gives CDR1 KGHSH, CDR2 LQKENI. Between the trimmed V and J ends, which lost 4 bases and 0 bases, there was a span of 7 bases. The CDR3 coding sequence is TGTGCCAGCTCACTGAAATACTCTGGGGCCAACGTCCTGACTTTC. Its translation: CASSLKYSGANVLTF.

The rearrangement uses TRBV9 and TRBJ2-2; D perhaps matches TRBD2 (5 bases). Germline V lookup: CDR1 SGDLS, CDR2 YYNGEE. Trimming pared 0 bases from V and 7 bases from J, leaving 10 bases between. This CDR3 spans 14 amino acids. The CDR3 loop reads CASSVVGEGGELFF. The CDR3 DNA reads TGTGCCAGCAGCGTAGTCGGGGAAGGCGGGGAGCTGTTTTTT.

The CDR3 DNA sequence: TGCGCCAGCAGCTTGGCCCGTCATCCGAACACTGAAGCTTTCTTT. Protein sequence: CASSLARHPNTEAFF. The chain links TRBV5-1 to TRBJ1-1; no clear D. The germline CDR1 and CDR2 sequences are SGHRS and YFSETQ. Trimming left V 0 bases short and J 1 base short, with 10 bases between. The length of the CDR3 is 15 residues.

The chain joins TRBV7-2 to TRBJ2-7, with a weak D call TRBD2 (6 bases). V was trimmed by 3 bases and J by 7 bases, leaving 10 bases between them. The CDR3 consists of 12 residues. Germline CDR1 reads SGHTA; CDR2 reads FQGNSA. CDR3: CASSFRRGEQYF. The CDR3 DNA reads TGTGCCAGCAGCTTTAGGCGGGGTGAGCAGTACTTC.

V gene TRBV28 combines with J gene TRBJ1-5, with a tentative D call TRBD1 (5 bases). Looked up from germline, CDR1 is MDHEN and CDR2 is SYDVKM. Trimming pared 5 bases from V and 2 bases from J, leaving 19 bases between. The CDR3 covers 17 residues. This CDR3 is CASSVTGARHRNQPQHF. In nucleotides, the CDR3 is TGTGCCAGCAGTGTCACCGGGGCCCGTCACCGCAATCAGCCCCAGCATTTT.

This clone was detected once. The chain uses TRBV19 and TRBJ2-6, with D uncertain. This CDR3 spans 16 amino acids. Between the trimmed V and J ends, which lost 3 bases and 3 bases, there was a span of 12 bases. Germline V lookup: CDR1 LNHDA, CDR2 SQIVND (reference sequence). CDR3 DNA sequence: TGTGCCAGTAGTATCTTAGGGTCTGGTGGGGCCAACGTCCTGACTTTC. It codes for CASSILGSGGANVLTF.

The chain has TRBV7-9 and TRBJ1-2; D perhaps matches TRBD1 (6 bases). This CDR3 spans 16 amino acids. V was shortened by 6 bases and J by 6 bases, with 23 bases between the two germline ends. Germline V gene lookup returns CDR1 SEHNR and CDR2 FQNEAQ (reference sequence). CDR3 nucleotide sequence: TGTGCCAGCAGTTCTGATTGGGGGGCCTATCTCCATGGCTACACCTTC. Translation: CASSSDWGAYLHGYTF.

The rearrangement uses TRBV9 and TRBJ2-3, with D maybe TRBD1 (5 bases). Trimming pared 0 bases from V and 3 bases from J, leaving 14 bases between. Germline V gives CDR1 SGDLS, CDR2 YYNGEE. The CDR3 extends over 16 amino acids. CDR3 in DNA: TGTGCCAGCAGCGTAGCCAGATCCACAGGAACAGATACGCAGTATTTT. Amino acids: CASSVARSTGTDTQYF.

The chain recombines TRBV2 with TRBJ2-7, with 8 bases matching TRBD1. Looked up from germline, CDR1 is SNHLY and CDR2 is FYNNEI. This CDR3 contains 13 residues. Trimming cost V 8 bases and J 1 base; bases outside gene matches: 4. CDR3 nucleotides: TGTGCCAGCGGACGGGACAGGTCCTACGAGCAGTACTTC. The encoded protein is CASGRDRSYEQYF. Full variable domain (remainder filled in from reference TRBV2 and TRBJ2-7): EPEVTQTPSHQVTQMGQEVILRCVPISNHLYFYWYRQILGQKVEFLVSFYNNEISEKSEIFDDQFSVERPDGSNFTLKIRSTKLEDSAMYFCASGRDRSYEQYFGPGTRLTVT.

V and J are TRBV6-2 or TRBV6-3 and TRBJ1-2; D uncertain. Germline lookup yields CDR1 MNHEY and CDR2 SVGEGT. The V gene lost 2 bases and the J gene lost 1 base, with 8 bases spanning the gap. The CDR3 covers 14 residues. In nucleotides, the CDR3 is TGTGCCAGCAGTTACGCCACAAGTAACTATGGCTACACCTTC. Its protein is CASSYATSNYGYTF.

This clone was detected once. The chain recombines TRBV7-2 with TRBJ1-4, with 10 bases lining up with TRBD1. The CDR3 consists of 18 residues. The V and J ends lost 5 bases and 2 bases, in that order; junction bases with no gene match: 11. The germline V gene encodes CDR1 SGHTA and CDR2 FQGNSA. The CDR3: CASSASGTGVATNEKLFF. The CDR3 DNA reads TGTGCCAGCAGCGCATCCGGGACAGGGGTAGCGACTAATGAAAAACTGTTTTTT.

The table lists this clone with a count of one. The chain joins TRBV11-3 to TRBJ1-1; D is ambiguous. Trimming stripped 2 bases from V and 1 base from J, with 5 bases between. The germline V gene encodes CDR1 SGHNT and CDR2 YENEEA. CDR3 size: 13 residues. CDR3 sequence (DNA): TGTGCCAGCAGCTTATATACGAACACTGAAGCTTTCTTT. This sequence encodes CASSLYTNTEAFF.

This clone turned up a few times. This chain links TRBV19 with TRBJ1-2; the D is unclear. Trimming shortened V by 3 bases and J by 1 base, and 12 bases separated the two germline ends. The CDR3 is 15 amino acids. Per germline, CDR1 LNHDA and CDR2 SQIVND (reference sequence). CDR3 amino acids: CASSISSEINYGYTF. Written as DNA, the CDR3 is TGTGCCAGTAGTATTTCCTCGGAAATTAACTATGGCTACACCTTC.

The chain is built from TRBV3-1 (or the pseudogene TRBV3-2) and TRBJ1-3; no reliable D call. With 2 bases removed from V and 0 bases from J, the gap between germline ends came to 8 bases. The CDR3 sequence is 15 residues long. CDR1 and CDR2 (germline): LGHDT, YNNKEL (reference sequence). The CDR3 coding sequence is TGTGCCAGCAGCCAATGGAGGGCCTCTGGAAACACCATATATTTT. Residues: CASSQWRASGNTIYF.

V gene TRBV19 combines with J gene TRBJ1-1; TRBD1 agrees at 7 bases. The CDR3 spans 16 residues. CDR1 is LNHDA and CDR2 is SQIVND in the germline V gene (reference sequence). The V gene end was trimmed by 1 base and the J gene end by 0 bases; junction bases not matched to a gene: 5. The chain's CDR3 is CASSIATGRMNTEAFF. DNA for the CDR3: TGTGCCAGTAGTATAGCGACAGGGAGAATGAACACTGAAGCTTTCTTT.

The genes are TRBV19 and TRBJ2-3, with 7 positions matching TRBD1. The CDR3 is 14 residues long. V shed 9 bases, J shed 3 bases, and the junction held 9 bases outside the gene matches. CDR1 LNHDA and CDR2 SQIVND come from the germline V gene (reference sequence). CDR3: CASLDRVGTDTQYF. In nucleotides, the CDR3 is TGTGCCAGCCTCGACAGGGTCGGAACAGATACGCAGTATTTT.

V gene TRBV4-3 combines with J gene TRBJ1-4; D unresolved. CDR1 and CDR2 from the germline V gene are LGHNA and YSLEER. The CDR3 extends over 15 amino acids. V was cut by 6 bases and J by 4 bases, with 15 bases left in between. CDR3 coding DNA: TGCGCCAGCAGTCCCACCGGGCGGATTAATGAAAAACTGTTTTTT. As protein: CASSPTGRINEKLFF.

V usage is TRBV18 and J usage is TRBJ2-7, with a weak D call TRBD1 (6 bases). Germline CDR1 KGHSH, CDR2 LQKENI. This CDR3 comprises 15 residues. Trimming took off 3 bases at V and 0 bases at J, with 12 bases between the two ends. The CDR3 reads CASSPRRDTSYEQYF. CDR3 in DNA: TGTGCCAGCTCACCCAGACGGGACACCTCCTACGAGCAGTACTTC.